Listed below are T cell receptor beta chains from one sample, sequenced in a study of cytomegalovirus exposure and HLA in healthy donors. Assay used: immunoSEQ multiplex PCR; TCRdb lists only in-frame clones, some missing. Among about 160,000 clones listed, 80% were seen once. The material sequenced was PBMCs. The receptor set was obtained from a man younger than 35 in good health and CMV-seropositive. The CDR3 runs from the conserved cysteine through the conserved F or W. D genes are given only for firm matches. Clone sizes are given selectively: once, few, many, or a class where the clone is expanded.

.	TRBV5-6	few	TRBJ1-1	TGTGCCAGCAGCGGAGGGGTCAGGGTGCCTGAAGCTTTCTTT	CASSGGVRVPEAFF
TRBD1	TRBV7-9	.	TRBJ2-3	TGTGCCAGCAGCCCTCCGGGACAGGGGACGTATACGCAGTATTTT	CASSPPGQGTYTQYF
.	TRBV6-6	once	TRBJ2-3	TGTGCCAGCAGGGGGACACGATCTAGCACAGATACGCAGTATTTT	CASRGTRSSTDTQYF
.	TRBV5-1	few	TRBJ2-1	TGCGCCAGCAGCTTGGCAGGCCAGCCCTACAATGAGCAGTTCTTC	CASSLAGQPYNEQFF
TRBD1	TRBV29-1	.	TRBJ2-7	TGCAGCGTTGGGACAGGGAGACACGAGCAGTACTTC	CSVGTGRHEQYF
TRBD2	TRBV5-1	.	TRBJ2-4	TGCGCCAGCAGCTTGATTCTAGCGGGAGGGCCTTTAGCCAAAAACATTCAGTACTTC	CASSLILAGGPLAKNIQYF
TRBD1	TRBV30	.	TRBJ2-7	TGTGCCTGGAGTGTATTAGGGACAGTCTCCTACGAGCAGTACTTC	CAWSVLGTVSYEQYF
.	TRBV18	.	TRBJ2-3	TGTGCCAGCTCACCACCGGGGCAAGACGTAGATAGCGGTACGCAGTATTTT	CASSPPGQDVDSGTQYF
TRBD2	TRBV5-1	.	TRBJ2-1	TGCGCCAGCAGCTTAAGGACTAGCGGGAGAGGTGAGCAGTTCTTC	CASSLRTSGRGEQFF
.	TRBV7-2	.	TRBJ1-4	TGTGCCAGCAGCTCCCATCGGGAAAAACTGTTTTTT	CASSSHREKLFF
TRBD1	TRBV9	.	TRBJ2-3	TGTGCCAGCAGCGGAAATACAGGGGCGGGCACAGATACGCAGTATTTT	CASSGNTGAGTDTQYF
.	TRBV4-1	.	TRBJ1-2	TGCGCCAGCAGCCAAGCGGGCCGGGTCTGGGAGGGCTACACCTTC	CASSQAGRVWEGYTF
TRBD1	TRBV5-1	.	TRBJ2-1	TGCGCCAGCAGCTTGGGACAGGGGGACTACAATGAGCAGTTCTTC	CASSLGQGDYNEQFF
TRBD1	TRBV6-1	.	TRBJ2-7	TGTGCCAGCAGTGAAGAAGGACAGGGTATAGTGTACGAGCAGTACTTC	CASSEEGQGIVYEQYF
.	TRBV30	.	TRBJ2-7	TGTGCCTGGACCCGGGGCTACGAGCAGTACTTC	CAWTRGYEQYF
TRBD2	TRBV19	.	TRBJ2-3	TGTGCCAGTAGTATACCCTACCTAGCGGGGGAAAATACGCAGTATTTT	CASSIPYLAGENTQYF
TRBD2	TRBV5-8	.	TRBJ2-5	TGTGCCAGCAACAAATGGACTAGCGGGAGTGGAGAGACCCAGTACTTC	CASNKWTSGSGETQYF
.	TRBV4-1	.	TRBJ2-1	TGCGCCAGCAGCCAAACGGGACTCGAAATATACAATGAGCAGTTCTTC	CASSQTGLEIYNEQFF
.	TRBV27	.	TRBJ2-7	TGTGCCAGCAGTCCCCGGACAGACTACTACGAGCAGTACTTC	CASSPRTDYYEQYF
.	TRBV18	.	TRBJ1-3	TGTGCCAGCTCAATAACTCCCACCGGAAACACCATATATTTT	CASSITPTGNTIYF
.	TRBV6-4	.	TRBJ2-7	TGTGCCAGCATTAGCTACGAGCAGTACTTC	CASISYEQYF
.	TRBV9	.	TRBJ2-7	TGTGCCAGCAGCGTAGGTATGGGCCGCAGGAACGAGCAGTACTTC	CASSVGMGRRNEQYF
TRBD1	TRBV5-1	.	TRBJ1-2	TGCGCCAGCAGCGTGGACAGGGTTTATGGCTACACCTTC	CASSVDRVYGYTF
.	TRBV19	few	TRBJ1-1	TGTGCCAGTAGTATCGTCGGGGTTAAAAACACTGAAGCTTTCTTT	CASSIVGVKNTEAFF
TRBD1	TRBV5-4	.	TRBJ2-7	TGTGCCAGCAGCTTGTCCGGGACAGAGGCCTACGAGCAGTACTTC	CASSLSGTEAYEQYF
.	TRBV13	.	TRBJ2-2	TGTGCCAGCAGCATCTCCCACGAGCGTGATAACACCGGGGAGCTGTTTTTT	CASSISHERDNTGELFF
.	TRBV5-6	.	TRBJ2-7	TGTGCCAGCAGCTCGTTCTACGAGCAGTACTTC	CASSSFYEQYF
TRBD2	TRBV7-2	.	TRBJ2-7	TGTGCCAGCAGCTTAGCCGCGGGGGTAGCCTACGAGCAGTACTTC	CASSLAAGVAYEQYF
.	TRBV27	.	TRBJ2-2	TGTGCCAGCAGGGACCAGGACAGATCCACCGGGGAGCTGTTTTTT	CASRDQDRSTGELFF
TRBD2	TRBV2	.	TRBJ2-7	TGTGCCAGCAGACCCCTAGCGGGGGTATCCTACGAGCAGTACTTC	CASRPLAGVSYEQYF
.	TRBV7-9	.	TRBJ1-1	TGTGCCAGCAGCTTGAACCCTGTTCAGGCGAACACTGAAGCTTTCTTT	CASSLNPVQANTEAFF
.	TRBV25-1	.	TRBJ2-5	TGTGCCAGCAGTCTTAACAGGGATAGGGAGACCCAGTACTTC	CASSLNRDRETQYF
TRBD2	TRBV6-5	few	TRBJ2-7	TGTGCCAGCAGCGACCGGACTAGCGGGGCCCGGGAGCAGTACTTC	CASSDRTSGAREQYF
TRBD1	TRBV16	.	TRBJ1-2	TGTGCCAGCAGTTTTGCGACAGGGGGAGGTAATGGCTACACCTTC	CASSFATGGGNGYTF
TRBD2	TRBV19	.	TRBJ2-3	TGTGCCAGTAGTATCGCGAGCGGGAGGACAGATACGCAGTATTTT	CASSIASGRTDTQYF
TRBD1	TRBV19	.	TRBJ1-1	TGTGCCACCGAGACAGGGGGCATCACTGAAGCTTTCTTT	CATETGGITEAFF
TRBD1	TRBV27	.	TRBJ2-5	TGTGCCAGCAGTGCGACAGGGGGACAAGAGACCCAGTACTTC	CASSATGGQETQYF
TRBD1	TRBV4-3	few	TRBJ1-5	TGCGCCAGCAGCCAAGACAGGGGGCATCAGCCCCAGCATTTT	CASSQDRGHQPQHF
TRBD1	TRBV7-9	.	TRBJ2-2	TGTGCCAGCATCTGGGACAGATTGAACACCGGGGAGCTGTTTTTT	CASIWDRLNTGELFF
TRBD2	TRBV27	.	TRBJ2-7	TGTGCCAGCAGTATCGGACTAGCGGGAGGATGGGGATACGAGCAGTACTTC	CASSIGLAGGWGYEQYF
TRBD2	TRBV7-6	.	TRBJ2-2	TGTGCCAGCAGCTTATTAGCGGGACTAGCTGCTACCGGGGAGCTGTTTTTT	CASSLLAGLAATGELFF
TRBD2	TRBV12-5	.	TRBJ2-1	TGTGCTAGTGGTAGGCGGGAGGGCCTAATTGATGAGCAGTTCTTC	CASGRREGLIDEQFF
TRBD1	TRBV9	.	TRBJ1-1	TGTGCCAGCAGCATGCGGACAGGGAAGAACACTGAAGCTTTCTTT	CASSMRTGKNTEAFF
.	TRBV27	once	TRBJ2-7	TGTGCCAGCAGTCTAGCGAAGAGTTACGAGCAGTACTTC	CASSLAKSYEQYF
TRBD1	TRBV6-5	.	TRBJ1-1	TGTGCCAGCAGTTACTCGAGGGGGCCGGGCACTGAAGCTTTCTTT	CASSYSRGPGTEAFF
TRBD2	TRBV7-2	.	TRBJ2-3	TGTGCCAGCAGCGTGGGACTAGCGGGGGGTGGAGATACGCAGTATTTT	CASSVGLAGGGDTQYF
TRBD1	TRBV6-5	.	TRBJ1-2	TGTGCCAGCAGTGCTCCGGGACAGGCCTATGGCTACACCTTC	CASSAPGQAYGYTF
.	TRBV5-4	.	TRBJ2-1	TGTGCCAGCAGCGGGGAGGGCGGGACAAGCTCCTACAATGAGCAGTTCTTC	CASSGEGGTSSYNEQFF
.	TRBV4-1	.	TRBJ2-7	TGCGCCAGCAGCCAAACCCCTAGCGCCTCCTACGAGCAGTACTTC	CASSQTPSASYEQYF
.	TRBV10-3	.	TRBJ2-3	TGTGCCATCAGTGATGACTCTGATACGCAGTATTTT	CAISDDSDTQYF